The sequence of this T cell receptor beta chain was determined in a study of shared clonotypes between healthy human individuals. The data were produced by immunoSEQ multiplex PCR, yet TCRdb's version contains in-frame clones alone and is incomplete. Of some 2,000,000 clones listed, 85% to 95% were seen once; the top ten hold roughly 0.13%. Germline CDR1 reads MNHEY; CDR2 reads SVGAGI. Trimming removed 6 bases at V and 0 bases at J, with 14 bases between. The length of the CDR3 is 15 residues. The sequenced sample consisted of naive CD4+ T cells sorted from blood. This sample's subset: CD45RA+ positively selected. The chain employs TRBV6-5 and TRBJ1-1; maybe TRBD1 (5 bases). The TCR comes from a man between 18 and 29 years old in good health. CDR3 in amino acids: CASSLGVTVNTEAFF. The CDR3 nucleotides read TGTGCCAGCAGCCTGGGGGTTACGGTGAACACTGAAGCTTTCTTT.